One sample yielded the 30 T cell receptor beta chains listed below, sequenced in a study of regulatory T cells in long-lasting Graves disease. The time point denotes: newly diagnosed GD, antithyroid drugs for less than 3 months. Generation of the TCR library employed RNA extracted from PBMCs. Library construction for TCR beta used iRepertoire HTBI primers and Arm-PCR of CDR3 regions. TCRdb analysed the multiplex PCR reads with MiXCR anew, one entry per CDR3 protein. The sample gives 560,000 or so distinct CDR3 sequences, about 16% of which show up once; 9.5% to 15% is in the top ten. The same data also contributed to another study, on T cells in Graves' hyperthyroidism and ophthalmopathy.

Sequenced here: peripheral blood mononuclear cells (PBMCs), sampled at new diagnosis, from a patient treated with antithyroid drugs. The receptors derive from a man aged 18 to 35 with Graves disease.

V gene TRBV7-3 combines with J gene TRBJ2-1; a possible D gene is TRBD1 (5 bases). Trimming took off 5 bases at V and 6 bases at J, with 23 bases between the two ends. Germline values: CDR1 SGHTA, CDR2 FQGTGA. The length of the CDR3 is 17 residues. In nucleotides, the CDR3 is TGTGCCAGCAGCGACGTCCGTGGGGCTTCCCCCCTCAATGAGCAGTTCTTC. Its protein product is CASSDVRGASPLNEQFF.

The chain joins TRBV6-5 to TRBJ2-5; possibly TRBD1 for D (5 bases). This CDR3 comprises 16 residues. Trimming stripped 3 bases from V and 4 bases from J, with 18 bases between. The germline CDR1 and CDR2 sequences are MNHEY and SVGAGI. CDR3 DNA: TGTGCCAGCAGTTATGGGATTCAGGGAATAGGAGAGACCCAGTACTTC. Amino acids: CASSYGIQGIGETQYF.

This clonotype was found a few times. It may be a read error: a sequence one base away is much more abundant. The chain links TRBV12-5 to TRBJ2-7, with TRBD1 identical over 7 bases. Germline V gives CDR1 LGHNT, CDR2 FRNRAP. The CDR3 contains 14 residues. CDR3 loop: CASGGMTGNSERYF. For the CDR3, the DNA is TGTGCTAGTGGTGGAATGACAGGGAACAGCGAGCGGTACTTC.

The table lists this clonotype with a few counts. This rearrangement joins TRBV28 to TRBJ2-3, with D possibly matching TRBD1 (6 bases). The CDR3 sequence is 17 residues long. Germline values: CDR1 MDHEN, CDR2 SYDVKM. The V end was cut by 4 bases, the J end by 0 bases, with 17 bases between. The CDR3 loop reads CASSSRRGSPSTDTQYF. Here the CDR3 DNA reads TGTGCCAGCAGTTCCCGTAGGGGGTCTCCTAGCACAGATACGCAGTATTTT.

This clonotype was found many times. The gene calls are TRBV20-1 and TRBJ2-5; tentatively, D is TRBD2 (5 bases). The germline V gene has CDR1 DFQATT and CDR2 SNEGSKA (reference sequence). V lost 0 bases and J 2 bases, leaving 7 bases between the germline ends. CDR3 length: 13 amino acids. The CDR3 bases are TGCAGTGCTAGAGATCGGAGGCAAGAGACCCAGTACTTC. As protein: CSARDRRQETQYF.

This clonotype has at least ten counts. The gene calls are TRBV12-3 or TRBV12-4 and TRBJ2-1; D gene ambiguous. Trimming left V 3 bases short and J 0 bases short, with 21 bases between. The CDR3 extends over 19 amino acids. The CDR3 here is CASSFVSAEEIPSYNEQFF. CDR3 DNA: TGTGCCAGCAGTTTTGTATCGGCGGAAGAGATCCCCTCCTACAATGAGCAGTTCTTC.

This clonotype appeared a few times. The CDR3 loop is CASSQSAGARVGYTF. For the CDR3, the DNA is TGTGCCAGCAGCCAATCCGCAGGGGCCAGGGTTGGCTACACCTTC. The rearrangement joins TRBV16 to TRBJ1-2; D possibly corresponds to TRBD1 (6 bases). There are 15 residues in the CDR3. The V end was cut by 0 bases, the J end by 7 bases, with 15 bases between. In germline, CDR1 is KGHSY, CDR2 FQNENV.

The rearrangement links TRBV30 to TRBJ2-1; no firm D call. V lost 0 bases and J lost 10, with 10 bases in between. Germline CDR1 reads GTSNPN; CDR2 reads SVGIG (reference sequence). The CDR3 covers 12 residues. In DNA form, the CDR3 reads TGTGCCTGGAGTGTAAACGACCCGGAGCAGTTCTTC. Its translation is CAWSVNDPEQFF.

This clonotype was observed a handful of times. The gene calls are TRBV27 and TRBJ2-7, with D uncertain. V was cut by 3 bases and J by 1 base, with 7 bases left in between. Germline-derived CDR1 and CDR2 are MNHEY and SMNVEV (reference sequence). The CDR3 contains 13 residues. The CDR3 sequence is CASSFRRSYEQYF. The CDR3 coding sequence is TGTGCCAGCAGTTTCCGTCGGTCCTACGAGCAGTACTTC.

This rearrangement joins TRBV20-1 to TRBJ1-6; D is ambiguous. The CDR3 loop spans 13 amino acids. CDR1 is DFQATT and CDR2 is SNEGSKA in the germline V gene (reference sequence). Trimming took 4 bases from V and 5 from J, leaving 9 bases between them. Written as DNA, the CDR3 is TGCAGTGCTAAACAGACCAATAATTCACCCCTCCACTTT. It codes for CSAKQTNNSPLHF.

This chain uses TRBV29-1 with TRBJ2-2; no clear D. The CDR3 contains 14 residues. V was clipped by 7 bases and J by 7 bases, with 19 bases between them. From germline, CDR1 is SQVTM and CDR2 ANQGSEA. In DNA form, the CDR3 reads TGCAGCGCTCTGACTGTAGAGCTCTACGGGGAGCTGTTTTTT. This sequence encodes CSALTVELYGELFF.

CDR3 loop: CASSTASGSREQFF. CDR3 DNA: TGTGCCAGTAGTACGGCTAGCGGGAGCCGGGAGCAGTTCTTC. This chain connects TRBV19 to TRBJ2-1; the match to TRBD2 covers 10 bases. The trim removed 4 bases at V and 10 bases at J, leaving 7 bases unmatched. The CDR3 is 14 residues long. The V gene's germline CDR1 is LNHDA and CDR2 SQIVND (reference sequence).

The table lists this clonotype with many counts. V gene TRBV20-1 combines with J gene TRBJ2-5; 7 bases line up with TRBD2. This CDR3 has 14 residues. Germline-derived CDR1 and CDR2 are DFQATT and SNEGSKA (reference sequence). V lost 3 bases to trimming and J lost 7 bases; unmatched junction nucleotides: 11. In DNA, the CDR3 is TGCAGTGCTAGCCTAGCGGTTCCAAGGGGGACCCAGTACTTC. Its protein is CSASLAVPRGTQYF.

As regards this clonotype: A much more abundant neighbour one base away suggests this may be a read error. The chain recombines TRBV28 with TRBJ1-4; D is perhaps TRBD1 (6 bases). The length of the CDR3 is 16 residues. Per the germline V gene, CDR1 is MDHEN and CDR2 is SYDVKM. CDR3 region: CAGSFRRGRTNEKLFF. CDR3 DNA: TGTGCCGGCAGTTTTCGTAGGGGGAGAACTAATGAAAAACTGTTTTTT.

V is TRBV4-1 and J is TRBJ1-3; D is uncertain. Trimming removed 2 bases from V and 0 bases from J, with 20 bases in between. CDR1 and CDR2 from the germline V gene are MGHRA and YSYEKL. This CDR3 is 19 amino acids long. The CDR3 nucleotides are TGCGCCAGCAGCCAAAGTTCCCTCAACCGTCGACTCTCTGGAAACACCATATATTTT. Protein: CASSQSSLNRRLSGNTIYF.

The chain couples TRBV19 to TRBJ2-7; TRBD1 is a possible D gene (6 bases). Between the trimmed V and J ends, which lost 6 bases and 0 bases, there was a span of 9 bases. The CDR3 totals 13 residues. Germline CDR1 and CDR2: LNHDA and SQIVND (reference sequence). The CDR3 coding sequence is TGTGCCAGTAGGGACAGCTACTCCTACGAGCAGTACTTC. Amino acids: CASRDSYSYEQYF.

The rearrangement joins TRBV28 to TRBJ2-7, with a weak D call TRBD1 (5 bases). Trimming pared 1 base from V and 1 base from J, leaving 11 bases between. The CDR3 spans 15 residues. CDR1 is MDHEN, CDR2 SYDVKM, per germline. CDR3 DNA: TGTGCCAGCAGTTTATCGTCAGGGTGGTCCTACGAGCAGTACTTC. This translates into CASSLSSGWSYEQYF. The whole variable domain, remainder taken from reference TRBV28 and TRBJ2-7, is DVKVTQSSRYLVKRTGEKVFLECVQDMDHENMFWYRQDPGLGLRLIYFSYDVKMKEKGDIPEGYSVSREKKERFSLILESASTNQTSMYLCASSLSSGWSYEQYFGPGTRLTVT.

In this sample, this clonotype turned up a few times. The V and J genes are TRBV7-3 and TRBJ2-1; TRBD2 aligns across 13 bases. Germline V gives CDR1 SGHTA, CDR2 FQGTGA. The CDR3 consists of 16 residues. V was pared by 4 bases and J by 6 bases, with 6 bases of the junction left unmatched. The CDR3 DNA reads TGTGCCAGCAGCTCCCTCGGACTAGCGGGAGTCAATGAGCAGTTCTTC. Translating it yields CASSSLGLAGVNEQFF.

This clonotype has a count of ten or more. The CDR3 nucleotides read TGTGCCAGCAGTTCACCTTACGGGACTGTGAACACCGGGGAGCTGTTTTTT. It yields the protein CASSSPYGTVNTGELFF. The chain employs TRBV28 and TRBJ2-2; D may be TRBD2 (6 bases). The CDR3 sequence is 17 residues long. V gave up 4 bases and J gave up 1 base, with 16 bases separating them. Germline CDR1 and CDR2: MDHEN and SYDVKM.

V is TRBV27 and J is TRBJ2-7, with TRBD2 matching over 8 bases. The CDR3 covers 18 residues. After removal of 3 bases from V and 1 base from J, the junction contained 14 bases not matched to a gene. From germline, CDR1 is MNHEY and CDR2 SMNVEV (reference sequence). CDR3 bases: TGTGCCAGCAGTTTGCAGCCCATGACTAGCGCGGAGTCCTACGAGCAGTACTTC. Protein product: CASSLQPMTSAESYEQYF.

There are many counts of this clonotype. The V call is TRBV7-2, the J call TRBJ2-1; D tentatively fits TRBD1 or TRBD2 (6 bases each). Between the trimmed V and J ends, which lost 7 bases and 16 bases, there was a span of 23 bases. Germline V lookup: CDR1 SGHTA, CDR2 FQGNSA. This CDR3 comprises 13 residues. In nucleotides, the CDR3 is TGTGCCAGCACCCCCACTAGGGGGGACTCAAGCTTCTTC. The encoded protein is CASTPTRGDSSFF.

In this sample, this clonotype turned up a few times. V is TRBV5-6 and J is TRBJ1-2; 7 nucleotides match TRBD1. The V gene end was trimmed by 3 bases and the J gene end by 0 bases; junction bases not matched to a gene: 5. Per the germline V gene, CDR1 is SGHDT and CDR2 is YYEEEE. The CDR3 extends over 15 amino acids. CDR3 bases: TGTGCCAGCAGCTACCGGGACAGACCTAACTATGGCTACACCTTC. Protein sequence: CASSYRDRPNYGYTF.

This chain joins TRBV7-9 and TRBJ1-2; no definite D call. The CDR3 spans 12 residues. Germline CDR1 and CDR2: SEHNR and FQNEAQ (reference sequence). V lost 5 bases, J lost 7 bases, and 11 bases lay in between. CDR3 DNA: TGTGCCAGCAGCCCGGAGATGGTTGGCTACACCTTC. Translation: CASSPEMVGYTF.

This clonotype was picked up many times. The chain joins TRBV28 to TRBJ2-7; maybe TRBD2 (6 bases). Looked up from germline, CDR1 is MDHEN and CDR2 is SYDVKM. This CDR3 is 12 amino acids long. The V end was cut by 6 bases, the J end by 7 bases, with 13 bases between. CDR3 residues: CASSFGSGEQYF. The CDR3 coding sequence is TGTGCCAGCAGCTTCGGGAGTGGTGAGCAGTACTTC.

This clonotype came up many times. The CDR3 nucleotides are TGCAGCGTTGGACGGCCGAACACCGGGGAGCTGTTTTTT. This sequence encodes CSVGRPNTGELFF. The chain uses TRBV29-1 and TRBJ2-2; D gene uncertain. Trimming shortened V by 4 bases and J by 0 bases, and 6 bases separated the two germline ends. CDR1 and CDR2 (germline): SQVTM, ANQGSEA. CDR3 length equals 13 residues.

Of note for this clonotype: Given a much more abundant clone one base away, this may be a read error. The rearrangement links TRBV2 to TRBJ1-6; 7 nucleotides match TRBD1. The germline gives CDR1 SNHLY, CDR2 FYNNEI. CDR3 size: 15 residues. The J segment lost 8 bases and the V segment lost 7 bases, leaving 11 bases of the junction unmatched. CDR3 sequence: CASIRNRGGDSPLHF. The CDR3 DNA reads as TGTGCCAGCATACGTAACAGGGGCGGCGATTCACCCCTCCACTTT.

This clonotype was found many times. The chain couples TRBV20-1 to TRBJ2-7, with 16 positions matching TRBD2. This CDR3 has 15 residues. V lost 3 bases, J lost 5 bases, and 4 bases stayed unmatched. Germline loops: CDR1 DFQATT, CDR2 SNEGSKA (reference sequence). CDR3 sequence reads: CSARAGTSGRDEQYF. Here the CDR3 DNA reads TGCAGTGCTAGGGCCGGGACTAGCGGGAGGGACGAGCAGTACTTC.

This clonotype showed up many times. This chain joins TRBV30 and TRBJ2-5; D is possibly TRBD2 (6 bases). Germline CDR1 is GTSNPN and CDR2 is SVGIG (reference sequence). Deletions cut 3 bases from V and 2 bases from J, with 10 bases between. The CDR3 contains 13 residues. DNA for the CDR3: TGTGCCTGGAGAGGGAGGCAACAAGAGACCCAGTACTTC. Its translation: CAWRGRQQETQYF.

This clonotype was seen a few times. The chain combines TRBV6-5 with TRBJ1-1, with TRBD1 as a possible D gene (5 bases). Trimming cost V 2 bases and J 0 bases, with 10 bases left between them. The germline V gene has CDR1 MNHEY and CDR2 SVGAGI. The CDR3 totals 15 residues. The CDR3 loop is CASSYGGRMNTEAFF. CDR3 bases: TGTGCCAGCAGTTACGGGGGGAGAATGAACACTGAAGCTTTCTTT.

In its sample, this clonotype was seen many times. The genes are TRBV28 and TRBJ2-1; weak D call: TRBD2 (7 bases). Germline V lookup: CDR1 MDHEN, CDR2 SYDVKM. V lost 5 bases, J lost 10 bases, and 15 bases lay in between. This CDR3 has 13 amino acids. The CDR3 DNA sequence: TGTGCCAGCAGTGTCCCGGGGGGCTGGGAGCAGTTCTTC. The encoded protein is CASSVPGGWEQFF.